These 24 T cell receptor beta chains were all obtained from the same sample, sequenced in a study of OX40 agonist ivuxolimab in advanced cancers. Using immunoSEQ multiplex PCR, the repertoire was profiled, and TCRdb retains in-frame clones only, with some absent. The table lists some 95,000 clones, approximately 88% of them singletons. The material sequenced was CD4+ or CD8+ T cells sorted from blood, taken in a trial of the OX40 agonist ivuxolimab. These receptors were obtained from an adult with an advanced solid tumor such as melanoma, head and neck, liver or kidney cancer.

CDR3: CASSLLVNTEAFF. In nucleotides, the CDR3 is TGTGCCAGCAGTTTATTGGTGAACACTGAAGCTTTCTTT. The rearrangement links TRBV27 to TRBJ1-1; D ambiguous. V lost 1 base to trimming and J lost 0 bases, with 3 bases between them. The CDR3 has 13 residues. Germline CDR1 MNHEY, CDR2 SMNVEV (reference sequence).

The chain carries TRBV5-5 and TRBJ1-4; D unresolved. Germline-derived CDR1 and CDR2 are SGHKS and YYEKEE (reference sequence). The CDR3 length is 16 residues. Trimming stripped 4 bases from V and 4 bases from J, with 17 bases between. The CDR3 DNA follows: TGTGCCAGCAGCCCGGACGGGCCCGGGGATAATGAAAAACTGTTTTTT. This translates into CASSPDGPGDNEKLFF. The variable domain in full, with the rest retrieved from reference TRBV5-5 and TRBJ1-4, is DAGVTQSPTHLIKTRGQQVTLRCSPISGHKSVSWYQQVLGQGPQFIFQYYEKEERGRGNFPDRFSARQFPNYSSELNVNALLLGDSALYLCASSPDGPGDNEKLFFGSGTQLSVL.

This clone showed up just once. The chain recombines TRBV7-2 with TRBJ2-5; 9 bases are shared with TRBD2. Germline CDR1 and CDR2: SGHTA and FQGNSA. The trim removed 5 bases at V and 2 bases at J, leaving 9 bases unmatched. The CDR3 has 16 amino acids. DNA of the CDR3: TGTGCCAGCAGCCCCGACCACAGCGGGGGGCAAGAGACCCAGTACTTC. Translation gives CASSPDHSGGQETQYF.

This chain uses TRBV6-5 with TRBJ1-2; 10 bases line up with TRBD1. CDR3 length: 14 residues. Germline lookup yields CDR1 MNHEY and CDR2 SVGAGI. V shed 6 bases and J 5 bases; nucleotides not matched to a gene: 6. The CDR3 here is CASRVQGQGYGYTF. CDR3 DNA: TGTGCCAGCAGGGTCCAGGGACAGGGGTATGGCTACACCTTC.

The sample holds one count of this clone. The V call is TRBV10-3, the J call TRBJ1-1, with 10 bases fitting TRBD1. CDR3 length: 19 amino acids. V was clipped by 0 bases and J by 6 bases; unmatched bases: 16. Germline-derived CDR1 and CDR2 are ENHRY and SYGVKD. CDR3 DNA sequence: TGTGCCATCAGTGAGTCTGGGATGACAGGGGGCATGGGAATCTCTGAAGCTTTCTTT. Translating it yields CAISESGMTGGMGISEAFF.

The sample holds one count of this clone. Within the sample, other DNA sequences also encode this same CDR3. CDR3 amino acids: CATSRGTAQETQYF. The CDR3 DNA reads TGTGCCACCAGCAGGGGGACCGCCCAAGAGACCCAGTACTTC. The chain joins TRBV15 to TRBJ2-5, with D tentatively TRBD1 or TRBD2 (5 bases each). Deletions cut 3 bases from V and 1 base from J, with 9 bases between. CDR1 is LNHNV, CDR2 YYDKDF, per germline (reference sequence). The CDR3 has 14 residues.

The chain employs TRBV7-2 and TRBJ2-2; D is tentatively TRBD1 or TRBD2 (5 bases each). CDR3 length: 16 amino acids. The germline V gene encodes CDR1 SGHTA and CDR2 FQGNSA. Trimming left V 5 bases short and J 0 bases short, with 13 bases between. CDR3 in amino acids: CASSRPGTSNTGELFF. CDR3 nucleotides: TGTGCCAGCAGCCGGCCCGGGACCTCGAACACCGGGGAGCTGTTTTTT.

A remark on this clone: This likely comes from a read error, as the CDR3 has no conserved phenylalanine or tryptophan at its end. The DNA is omitted, as the CDR3 cannot be located on it reliably, and the CDR3 follows TCRdb's listing. V is TRBV12-2 and J is TRBJ1-6. TRBV12-2 is a recognized pseudogene. The CDR3 spans 17 residues, counting both ends. This chain's CDR3 is CASRSAGGGRKNSPLHL.

Concerning this clone: Since no conserved phenylalanine or tryptophan closes the CDR3, a read error is the likely cause. The chain recombines TRBV11-2 with TRBJ1-6; TRBD1 agrees at 7 bases. CDR3 length equals 16 residues. V gave up 5 bases and J gave up 7 bases; unmatched junction bases: 11. The germline CDR1 and CDR2 sequences are SGHAT and FQNNGV. The CDR3 is CASSPTGAWENSPLHL. The CDR3 DNA follows: TGTGCCAGCAGCCCTACAGGGGCCTGGGAAAATTCACCCCTCCACCTT.

The chain is built from TRBV5-1 and TRBJ1-2; the D is unclear. The V and J ends lost 4 bases and 7 bases respectively, with 14 bases between them. Germline CDR1 is SGHRS and CDR2 is YFSETQ. The CDR3 is made up of 13 amino acids. The CDR3: CASSGTSGPGYTF. DNA of the CDR3: TGCGCCAGCAGCGGTACAAGTGGGCCTGGCTACACCTTC.

This clone came up once. Here the CDR3 DNA reads TGTGCCAGCAGCTTGAACACCGGGGAGCTGTTTTTT. Protein sequence: CASSLNTGELFF. This chain uses TRBV7-6 with TRBJ2-2, with no clear D. Germline CDR1 SGHVS, CDR2 FNYEAQ. V shed 3 bases and J shed 1 base, with 0 bases lying between them. The CDR3 runs 12 residues.

The V call is TRBV28, the J call TRBJ1-2; the D gene is possibly TRBD1 (5 bases). Germline V CDR1 and CDR2: MDHEN, SYDVKM. This CDR3 is 13 amino acids long. With 5 bases removed from V and 4 bases from J, the gap between germline ends came to 11 bases. The chain's CDR3 is CASSGGTLYGYTF. The CDR3 coding sequence is TGTGCCAGCAGTGGGGGGACCCTCTATGGCTACACCTTC.

The V gene is TRBV5-8, the J gene TRBJ2-5; the match to TRBD1 covers 9 bases. The CDR3 sequence is 16 residues long. Germline CDR1 reads SGHTS; CDR2 reads YDEGEE. V gave up 5 bases and J gave up 3 bases; unmatched junction bases: 11. The CDR3 loop is CASSRLGTGPKETQYF. The CDR3 DNA reads TGTGCCAGCAGTCGGCTCGGGACAGGGCCAAAAGAGACCCAGTACTTC. The whole variable domain, filled in from reference TRBV5-8 and TRBJ2-5, reads EAGVTQSPTHLIKTRGQQATLRCSPISGHTSVYWYQQALGLGLQFLLWYDEGEERNRGNFPPRFSGRQFPNYSSELNVNALELEDSALYLCASSRLGTGPKETQYFGPGTRLLVL.

The V gene is TRBV5-1, the J gene TRBJ2-1; unclear D gene. This CDR3 has 15 residues. Trimming took off 4 bases at V and 0 bases at J, with 11 bases between the two ends. Germline V gives CDR1 SGHRS, CDR2 YFSETQ. For the CDR3, the DNA is TGCGCCAGCAGCCCGGACGCGAGCTCCTACAATGAGCAGTTCTTC. It encodes CASSPDASSYNEQFF. Combining the CDR3 with reference TRBV5-1 and TRBJ2-1 gives the whole variable domain KAGVTQTPRYLIKTRGQQVTLSCSPISGHRSVSWYQQTPGQGLQFLFEYFSETQRNKGNFPGRFSGRQFSNSRSEMNVSTLELGDSALYLCASSPDASSYNEQFFGPGTRLTVL.

J is TRBJ1-2 and V is TRBV11-2; D gene uncertain. Germline-derived CDR1 and CDR2 are SGHAT and FQNNGV. The length of the CDR3 is 12 residues. Trimming left V 4 bases short and J 2 bases short, with 5 bases between. The CDR3: CASSSENYGYTF. The CDR3 DNA reads TGTGCCAGCAGCTCAGAGAACTATGGCTACACCTTC. Full variable domain (rest looked up from reference TRBV11-2 and TRBJ1-2): EAGVAQSPRYKIIEKRQSVAFWCNPISGHATLYWYQQILGQGPKLLIQFQNNGVVDDSQLPKDRFSAERLKGVDSTLKIQPAKLEDSAVYLCASSSENYGYTFGSGTRLTVV.

The rearrangement links TRBV11-3 to TRBJ2-5; 10 bases fit TRBD1. The germline CDR1 and CDR2 sequences are SGHNT and YENEEA. This CDR3 comprises 16 residues. The V gene end was trimmed by 4 bases and the J gene end by 0 bases; junction bases not matched to a gene: 5. The CDR3 sequence is CASSSGQGGDQETQYF. CDR3 DNA sequence: TGTGCCAGCAGCTCTGGACAGGGGGGGGACCAAGAGACCCAGTACTTC. The full variable domain, completed using reference TRBV11-3 and TRBJ2-5, is EAGVVQSPRYKIIEKKQPVAFWCNPISGHNTLYWYLQNLGQGPELLIRYENEEAVDDSQLPKDRFSAERLKGVDSTLKIQPAELGDSAVYLCASSSGQGGDQETQYFGPGTRLLVL.

The chain uses TRBV18 and TRBJ2-1; 8 bases are a match to TRBD1. V was pared by 3 bases and J by 4 bases, with 5 bases of the junction left unmatched. There are 15 residues in the CDR3. Germline CDR1 KGHSH, CDR2 LQKENI. The CDR3 nucleotides are TGTGCCAGCTCACCCGGACAGGGCCTGTACAATGAGCAGTTCTTC. Protein sequence: CASSPGQGLYNEQFF.

This clone was found once. The chain carries TRBV7-2 and TRBJ1-5, with no clear D. Trimming stripped 1 base from V and 6 bases from J, with 4 bases between. This CDR3 has 12 residues. CDR1 is SGHTA and CDR2 is FQGNSA in the germline V gene. Here the CDR3 reads CASSLGSQPQHF. The DNA of the CDR3 is TGTGCCAGCAGCTTAGGTAGTCAGCCCCAGCATTTT. Based on the CDR3 plus reference TRBV7-2 and TRBJ1-5, the full variable domain is GAGVSQSPSNKVTEKGKDVELRCDPISGHTALYWYRQSLGQGLEFLIYFQGNSAPDKSGLPSDRFSAERTGGSVSTLTIQRTQQEDSAVYLCASSLGSQPQHFGDGTRLSIL.

The chain uses TRBV6-1 and TRBJ1-2; D is unclear. The V end was cut by 4 bases, the J end by 4 bases, with 10 bases between. The CDR3 loop spans 13 amino acids. CDR1 and CDR2 from the germline V gene are MNHNS and SASEGT. The CDR3 reads CASSVGLAYGYTF. DNA for the CDR3: TGTGCCAGCAGTGTTGGGCTTGCCTATGGCTACACCTTC.

The chain carries TRBV5-1 and TRBJ2-1, with 7 bases fitting TRBD1. V gave up 4 bases and J gave up 7 bases; unmatched junction bases: 5. CDR1 and CDR2 (germline): SGHRS, YFSETQ. This CDR3 spans 13 amino acids. The CDR3 bases are TGCGCCAGCAGCCAGGGACAGCAAAATGAGCAGTTCTTC. Protein sequence: CASSQGQQNEQFF.

The rearrangement joins TRBV6-6 to TRBJ2-5; no definite D call. Trimming left V 5 bases short and J 2 bases short, with 6 bases between. The length of the CDR3 is 12 residues. CDR1 and CDR2 from the germline V gene are MNHNY and SVGAGI (reference sequence). The CDR3 sequence: CASSHRQETQYF. The CDR3 bases are TGTGCCAGCAGTCACAGACAAGAGACCCAGTACTTC.

This chain links TRBV7-2 with TRBJ1-1; weak D call: TRBD1 (6 bases). There are 15 residues in the CDR3. CDR1 is SGHTA and CDR2 is FQGNSA in the germline V gene. V gave up 5 bases and J gave up 1 base, with 14 bases separating them. CDR3 in DNA: TGTGCCAGCAGCCCGGGGGGGGCCTCGAACACTGAAGCTTTCTTT. Translating gives CASSPGGASNTEAFF.

The chain is built from TRBV4-3 and TRBJ1-3; 7 bases agree with TRBD1. CDR3 length: 17 amino acids. The V gene's germline CDR1 is LGHNA and CDR2 YSLEER. The ends lost 5 bases at V and 4 bases at J; junction bases unmatched: 14. The CDR3, as DNA: TGCGCCAGCAGCTACCTAGTGGCAGGGGGACTGGGAAACACCATATATTTT. As protein: CASSYLVAGGLGNTIYF.

In the case of this clone: The DNA is omitted, as the CDR3 cannot be located on it reliably, and the CDR3 follows TCRdb's listing. The chain employs TRBV7-9 and TRBJ1-1; TRBD1, the D gene given by the table, was not confirmed from the DNA. The CDR3 has 12 amino acids, counting both end residues. Germline V gene lookup returns CDR1 SEHNR and CDR2 FQNEAQ (reference sequence). CDR3 region: CASSLVGQGTFF.